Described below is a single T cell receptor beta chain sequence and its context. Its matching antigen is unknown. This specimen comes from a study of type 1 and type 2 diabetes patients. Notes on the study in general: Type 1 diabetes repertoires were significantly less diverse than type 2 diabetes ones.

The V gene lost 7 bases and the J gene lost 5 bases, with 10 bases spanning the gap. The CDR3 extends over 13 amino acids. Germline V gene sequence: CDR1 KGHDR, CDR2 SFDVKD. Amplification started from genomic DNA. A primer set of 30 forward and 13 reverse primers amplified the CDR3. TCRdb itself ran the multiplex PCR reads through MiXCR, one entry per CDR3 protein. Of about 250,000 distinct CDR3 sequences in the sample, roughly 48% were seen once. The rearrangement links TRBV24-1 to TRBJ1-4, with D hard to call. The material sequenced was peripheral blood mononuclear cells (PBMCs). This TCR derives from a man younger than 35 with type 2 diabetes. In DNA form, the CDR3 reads TGTGCCACCAGAGCCAGGCTCAATGAAAAACTGTTTTTT. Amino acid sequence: CATRARLNEKLFF.